Listed below are T cell receptor beta chains from one sample, sequenced in a study of shared clonotypes between healthy human individuals. The table came from immunoSEQ multiplex PCR; TCRdb's copy has only in-frame clones and leaves some out. The sample has roughly 2.1 million clones, roughly 91% seen once; the top ten hold about 1.5%. The sequencing input was naive CD8+ T cells from PBMCs. The receptors originated from a young man in good health. Some clones in this sample may be carry-over from other donors' samples. The CDR3 runs from the conserved cysteine through the conserved F or W. The D gene is left open where the match is weak.

cdr3_nt cdr3_aa j_call d_call v_call
TGTGCCAGCAAAGGTACCGAGGGGGCTCCCTTCTACGAGCAGTACTTC CASKGTEGAPFYEQYF TRBJ2-7 TRBD1 TRBV2
TGCAGCCTGGGCTCAGGGCTTAGCGGCTATGGCTACACCTTC CSLGSGLSGYGYTF TRBJ1-2 . TRBV29-1
TGTGCCAGCAGTTACTCCGGGACTAGCGGGAGGAATGAGCAGTTCTTC CASSYSGTSGRNEQFF TRBJ2-1 TRBD2 TRBV6-5
TGTGCCAGCAGCGTAGGGGGGACTAGCGTGGTCAATGAGCAGTTCTTC CASSVGGTSVVNEQFF TRBJ2-1 TRBD2 TRBV9
TGCGCCAGCAGCTTGGCCGACAGGGTTGATGGCTACACCTTC CASSLADRVDGYTF TRBJ1-2 TRBD1 TRBV5-1
TGTGCCAGCAGCGTACGATTCGAGTCTGCGGCGACTGGAAACACCATATATTTT CASSVRFESAATGNTIYF TRBJ1-3 . TRBV9
TGTGCCAGCGAATCACAGGGTAGAATCTACGAGCAGTACTTC CASESQGRIYEQYF TRBJ2-7 . TRBV7-9
TGTGCCAGCAGCTCATACGACTCCTACGAGCAGTACTTC CASSSYDSYEQYF TRBJ2-7 . TRBV7-2
TGTGCCAGCAGCACGAGCGGGAGGCCGATGGCGGACTACAATGAGCAGTTCTTC CASSTSGRPMADYNEQFF TRBJ2-1 TRBD2 TRBV9
TGTGCCAGCAGTTCAGTGGGGACAACTAATAACTATGGCTACACCTTC CASSSVGTTNNYGYTF TRBJ1-2 . TRBV27
TGTGCCTGGACCTACGGGCCAAGGGGGGCCTACGAGCAGTACTTC CAWTYGPRGAYEQYF TRBJ2-7 . TRBV30
TGTGCCAGTAGTATAGATCTTGAGATCAATGAGCAGTTCTTC CASSIDLEINEQFF TRBJ2-1 . TRBV19
TGTGCCAGCAGTTACGGCCCAGCGGGTGGGGAGCTGTTTTTT CASSYGPAGGELFF TRBJ2-2 . TRBV6-6
TGCGCCAGCAGTGAGGGGCCGGTTGGCTACACCTTC CASSEGPVGYTF TRBJ1-2 . TRBV10-2
TGTGCCAGCAGTTCCTACCCGGGACAGATGGCTGAAGCTTTCTTT CASSSYPGQMAEAFF TRBJ1-1 TRBD1 TRBV6-6
TGTGCCACCAACGCAGGGTCAGGCTACGAGCAGTACTTC CATNAGSGYEQYF TRBJ2-7 . TRBV10-3
TGTGCCAGTGCCAGGGGCGGCCGGCACGCCTCCTCTTCCTACGAGCAGTACTTC CASARGGRHASSSYEQYF TRBJ2-7 . TRBV19